This TCR beta chain derives from a study of T cell repertoires in cytomegalovirus infection (dated by TCRdb to the late 2010s). With regard to the full study: Because public TCR beta signatures pointed to carriage of CMV infection together with the matching HLA type, the HLA type of each donor mattered for the analysis. Points the paper makes about the study in general: The ex vivo response was dominated by HLA-C-restricted CMV-specific TCR beta clonotypes, and the single most frequent clonotype in two of eight donors was supplied by these HLA-C-restricted clonotypes. Carriers of CMV infection plus the relevant HLA type were discriminated by the cumulative frequency of public TCR beta family members in the study cohort and in an independent approximately 360-donor cohort.

A few counts support this clonotype. Its cognate antigen has yet to be identified. It has no much larger one-base neighbor in the sample; base qualities were not kept. TCRdb lists the instrument as Illumina HiSeq 1500. TCRdb redid the processing of the public reads, applying fastp at Q25 and MiXCR, and retained in-frame beta chains. Records with the same CDR3 protein are collapsed into one entry carrying the most frequent genes and DNA. Within this sample are about 740,000 distinct CDR3 sequences, with about 40% of them counted one time only. The ten largest clones add up to about 2.8% of the sample. This clonotype originated in a human donor in good health (CMV status not recorded). Some clones in this sample may be carry-over from other donors' samples. The sequenced material came from PBMCs.

DNA sequence: TGTGCCAGCCGGAACCAAAACATTCAGTACTTC. It codes for CASRNQNIQYF. The chain uses TRBV6-1 and TRBJ2-4; the D gene assignment is ambiguous. V and J are truncated by 8 bases and 5 bases respectively, leaving an intervening sequence of 7 bases. CDR1 and CDR2, per the germline V gene, are MNHNS and SASEGT. Measured from the cysteine to the phenylalanine, the CDR3 is 11 residues long. Only the CDR3 part of the read is kept: 33 bases, read in frame from the first base.